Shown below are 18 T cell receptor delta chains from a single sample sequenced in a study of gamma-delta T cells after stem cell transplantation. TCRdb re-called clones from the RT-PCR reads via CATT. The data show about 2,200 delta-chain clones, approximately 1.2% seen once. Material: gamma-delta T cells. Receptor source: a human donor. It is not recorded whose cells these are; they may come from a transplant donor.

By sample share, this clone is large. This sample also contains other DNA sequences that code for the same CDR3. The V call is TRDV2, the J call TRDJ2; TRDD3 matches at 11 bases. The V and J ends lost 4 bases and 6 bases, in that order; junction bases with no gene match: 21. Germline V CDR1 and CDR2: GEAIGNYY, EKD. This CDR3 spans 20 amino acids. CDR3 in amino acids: CACDPLIPVLGDIGSAQLFF. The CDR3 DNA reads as TGTGCCTGTGATCCTCTCATCCCGGTACTGGGGGATATAGGGTCAGCACAACTCTTCTTT.

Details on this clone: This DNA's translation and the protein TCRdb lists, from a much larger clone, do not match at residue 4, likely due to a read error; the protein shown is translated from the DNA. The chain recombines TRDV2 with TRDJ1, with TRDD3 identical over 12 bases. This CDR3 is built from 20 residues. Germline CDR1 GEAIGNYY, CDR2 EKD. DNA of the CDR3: TGTGCCTGTGGCACCTTACTACTGGGGGATACCCCTTCGGGAACCGATAAACTCATCTTT. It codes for CACGTLLLGDTPSGTDKLIF.

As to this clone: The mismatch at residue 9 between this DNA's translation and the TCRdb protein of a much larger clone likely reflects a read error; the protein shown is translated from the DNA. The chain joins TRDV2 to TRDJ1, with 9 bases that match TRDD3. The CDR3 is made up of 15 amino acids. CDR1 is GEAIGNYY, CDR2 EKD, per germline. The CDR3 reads CACDSILGETAKLIF. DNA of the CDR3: TGTGCCTGTGACTCTATACTGGGGGAGACCGCTAAACTCATCTTT.

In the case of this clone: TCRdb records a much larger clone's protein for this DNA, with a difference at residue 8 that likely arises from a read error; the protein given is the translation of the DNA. In DNA form, the CDR3 reads TGTGCCTGTGACACCCTGGGGGGTACCGGCACCGATAAACTCATCTTT. Translated, it gives CACDTLGGTGTDKLIF. The chain uses TRDV2 and TRDJ1, with TRDD3 identical over 7 bases. J was trimmed by 1 base and V by 0 bases; bases with no gene match: 7. The V gene's germline CDR1 is GEAIGNYY and CDR2 EKD. This CDR3 spans 16 amino acids.

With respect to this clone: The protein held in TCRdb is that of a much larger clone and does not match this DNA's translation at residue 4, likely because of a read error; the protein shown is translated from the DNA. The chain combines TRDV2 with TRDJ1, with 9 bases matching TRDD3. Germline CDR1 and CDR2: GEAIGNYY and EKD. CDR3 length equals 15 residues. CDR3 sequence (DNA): TGTGCCTGTGGCACCGGGGATACGTACACCGATAAACTCATCTTT. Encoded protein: CACGTGDTYTDKLIF.

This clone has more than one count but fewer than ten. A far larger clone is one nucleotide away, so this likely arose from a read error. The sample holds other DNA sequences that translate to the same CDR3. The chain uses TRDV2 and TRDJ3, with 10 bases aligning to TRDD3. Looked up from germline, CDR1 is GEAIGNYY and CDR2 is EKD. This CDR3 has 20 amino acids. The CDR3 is CACDTVISTVLGDDTRQMFF. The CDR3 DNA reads TGTGCCTGTGACACCGTAATTTCCACGGTACTGGGGGATGACACCCGGCAGATGTTTTTC.

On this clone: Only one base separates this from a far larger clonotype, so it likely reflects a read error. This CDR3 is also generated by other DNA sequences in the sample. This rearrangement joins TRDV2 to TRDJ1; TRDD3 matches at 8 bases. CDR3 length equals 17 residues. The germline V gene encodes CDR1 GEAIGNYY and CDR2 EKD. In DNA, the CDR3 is TGTGCCTGCGACACCGTAGGGCTGGGGGAACCCACCGATAAACTCATCTTT. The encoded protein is CACDTVGLGEPTDKLIF.

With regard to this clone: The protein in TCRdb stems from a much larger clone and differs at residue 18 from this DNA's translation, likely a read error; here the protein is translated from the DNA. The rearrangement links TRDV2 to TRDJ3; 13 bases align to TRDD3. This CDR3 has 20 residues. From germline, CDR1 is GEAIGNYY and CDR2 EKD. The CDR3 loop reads CACDTVLGDTKSWDTRQVFF. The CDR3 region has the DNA TGTGCCTGTGACACCGTACTGGGGGATACGAAATCCTGGGACACCCGACAGGTGTTTTTC.

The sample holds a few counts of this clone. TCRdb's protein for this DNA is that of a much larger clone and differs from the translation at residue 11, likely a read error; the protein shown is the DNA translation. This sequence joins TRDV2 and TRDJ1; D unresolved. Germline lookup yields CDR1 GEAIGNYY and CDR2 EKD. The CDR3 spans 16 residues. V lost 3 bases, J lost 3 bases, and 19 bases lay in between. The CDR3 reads CACDLLTPLSPDKLIF. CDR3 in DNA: TGTGCCTGTGACTTGTTGACCCCTCTCTCCCCCGATAAACTCATCTTT.

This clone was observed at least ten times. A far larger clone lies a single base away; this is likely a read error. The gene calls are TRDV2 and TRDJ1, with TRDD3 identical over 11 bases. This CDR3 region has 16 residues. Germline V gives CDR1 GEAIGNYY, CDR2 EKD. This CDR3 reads CACGTLGDTGTDKLIF. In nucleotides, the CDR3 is TGTGCCTGTGGCACCCTGGGGGATACCGGCACCGATAAACTCATCTTT.

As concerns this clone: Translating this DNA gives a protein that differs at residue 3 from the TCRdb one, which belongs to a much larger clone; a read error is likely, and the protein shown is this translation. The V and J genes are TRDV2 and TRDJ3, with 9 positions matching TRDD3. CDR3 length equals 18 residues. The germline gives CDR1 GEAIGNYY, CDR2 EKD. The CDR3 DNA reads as TGTGCCCGTGATCACACTGGGGGACCCACCTGGGACACCCGACAGATGTTTTTC. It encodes CARDHTGGPTWDTRQMFF.

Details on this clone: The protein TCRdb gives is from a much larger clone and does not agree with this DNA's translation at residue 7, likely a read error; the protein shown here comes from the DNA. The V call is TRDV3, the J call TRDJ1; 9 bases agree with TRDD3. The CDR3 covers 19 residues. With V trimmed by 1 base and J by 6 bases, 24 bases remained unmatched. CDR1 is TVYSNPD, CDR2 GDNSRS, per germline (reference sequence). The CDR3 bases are TGTGCCTTTAATTGTCCCCCACCCTGGGGGATCCGACGTGAGTATAAACTCATCTTT. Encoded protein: CAFNCPPPWGIRREYKLIF.

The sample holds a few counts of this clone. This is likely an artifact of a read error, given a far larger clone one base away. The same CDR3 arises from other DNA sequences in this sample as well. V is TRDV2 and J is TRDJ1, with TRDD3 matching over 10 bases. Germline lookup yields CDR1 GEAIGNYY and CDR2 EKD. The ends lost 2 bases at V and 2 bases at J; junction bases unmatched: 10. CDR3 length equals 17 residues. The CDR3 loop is CACDSLRGIRGTDKLIF. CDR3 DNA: TGTGCCTGTGACAGCCTGAGGGGGATACGCGGAACCGATAAACTCATCTTT.

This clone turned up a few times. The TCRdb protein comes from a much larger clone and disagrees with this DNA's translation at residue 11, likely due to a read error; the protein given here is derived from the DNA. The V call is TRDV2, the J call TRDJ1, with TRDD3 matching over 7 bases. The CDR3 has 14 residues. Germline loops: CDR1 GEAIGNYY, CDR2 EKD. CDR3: CACDSLLGKDILIF. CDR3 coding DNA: TGTGCCTGTGACTCGTTACTGGGGAAAGATATACTCATCTTT.

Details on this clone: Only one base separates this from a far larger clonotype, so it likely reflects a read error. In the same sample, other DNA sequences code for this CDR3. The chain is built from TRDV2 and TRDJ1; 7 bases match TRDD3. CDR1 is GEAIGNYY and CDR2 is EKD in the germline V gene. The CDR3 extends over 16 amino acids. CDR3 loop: CACDTLLGVLTDKLIF. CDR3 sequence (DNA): TGTGCCTGCGACACCTTGCTGGGGGTTCTCACCGATAAACTCATCTTT.

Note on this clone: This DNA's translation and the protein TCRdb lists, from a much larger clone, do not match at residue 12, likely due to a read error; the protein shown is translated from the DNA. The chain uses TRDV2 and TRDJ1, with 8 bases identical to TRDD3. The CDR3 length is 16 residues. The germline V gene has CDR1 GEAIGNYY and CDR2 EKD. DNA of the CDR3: TGTGCCTGTGAAGGACTGGGGGGACAGTACACCAATAAACTCATCTTT. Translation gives CACEGLGGQYTNKLIF.

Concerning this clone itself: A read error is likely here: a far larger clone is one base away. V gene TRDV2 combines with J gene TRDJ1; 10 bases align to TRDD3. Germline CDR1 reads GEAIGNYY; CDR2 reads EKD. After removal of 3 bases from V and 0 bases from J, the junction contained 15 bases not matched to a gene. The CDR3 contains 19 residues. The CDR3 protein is CACDRVGAGDTRNTDKLIF. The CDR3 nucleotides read TGTGCCTGTGACCGGGTTGGTGCGGGGGATACGCGAAACACCGATAAACTCATCTTT.

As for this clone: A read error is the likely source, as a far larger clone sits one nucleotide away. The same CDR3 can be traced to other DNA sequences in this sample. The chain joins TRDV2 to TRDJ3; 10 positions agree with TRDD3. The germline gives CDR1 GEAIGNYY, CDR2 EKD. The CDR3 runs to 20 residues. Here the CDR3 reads CACDTVISTVLGDDTRQMFF. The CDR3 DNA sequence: TGTGCCTGCGACACCGTAATTTCCACGGTACTGGGGGATGACACCCGACAGATGTTTTTC.